Listed below are T cell receptor beta chains from one sample, sequenced in a study of blood T cell repertoires in COVID-19. Libraries were prepared by immunoSEQ multiplex PCR; TCRdb keeps only in-frame clonotypes and omits some of them. The sample comprises approximately 330,000 clones, approximately 83% of which are singletons, and 4% to 5% rests with the top ten. The material sequenced was PBMCs or T cells enriched from blood (not recorded which). The source is a middle-aged woman with acute COVID-19. CDR3s include the opening cysteine and the closing phenylalanine or tryptophan. D genes are given only for firm matches. Clone sizes are given selectively: once, few, many, or a class where the clone is expanded.

cdr3_nt: TGTGCCAGCAGACCCGGGGTGGGGAACACTGAAGCTTTCTTT
cdr3_aa: CASRPGVGNTEAFF
v_call: TRBV27
j_call: TRBJ1-1
d_call: .
clone_size: few

cdr3_nt: TGTGCCATCAGTGAGTCAACCCCCGGGAGGGATCAGCCCCAGCATTTT
cdr3_aa: CAISESTPGRDQPQHF
v_call: TRBV10-3
j_call: TRBJ1-5
d_call: .
clone_size: .

cdr3_nt: TGTGCCAGCAGCAAAGATCCCGGACTTTTGGCGGGCTGTGGCTACACCTTC
cdr3_aa: CASSKDPGLLAGCGYTF
v_call: TRBV21-1
j_call: TRBJ1-2
d_call: .
clone_size: .

cdr3_nt: TGTGCCAGCAGCTTGTATGGGGCATCGAGCAATCAGCCCCTGCATTTT
cdr3_aa: CASSLYGASSNQPLHF
v_call: TRBV5-6
j_call: TRBJ1-5
d_call: .
clone_size: .

cdr3_nt: TGCGCCAGCAGCCAGTTCACTAGACAGGGGTCCGGGGAGCTGTTTTTT
cdr3_aa: CASSQFTRQGSGELFF
v_call: TRBV4-3
j_call: TRBJ2-2
d_call: TRBD1
clone_size: .

cdr3_nt: TGTGCCAGCAGCTCCCGACAGGGGGCCCTTGGTCAGCCCCAGCATTTT
cdr3_aa: CASSSRQGALGQPQHF
v_call: TRBV5-6
j_call: TRBJ1-5
d_call: TRBD1
clone_size: .

cdr3_nt: TGTGCCAGCAGTTACTCGGGGGGGAAAGCGGGCTACACCTTC
cdr3_aa: CASSYSGGKAGYTF
v_call: TRBV6-5
j_call: TRBJ1-2
d_call: .
clone_size: .

cdr3_nt: TGTGCCAGCAGCCTGGGGACAGGGCATTCACCCCTCCACTTT
cdr3_aa: CASSLGTGHSPLHF
v_call: TRBV7-9
j_call: TRBJ1-6
d_call: TRBD1
clone_size: .

cdr3_nt: TGTGCCAGCAGTTTGGCGGTAAACAATGAGCAGTTCTTC
cdr3_aa: CASSLAVNNEQFF
v_call: TRBV28
j_call: TRBJ2-1
d_call: .
clone_size: .

cdr3_nt: TGTGCCAGCAGTTTAGGACAGGGCGTTAACTATGGCTACACCTTC
cdr3_aa: CASSLGQGVNYGYTF
v_call: TRBV6-6
j_call: TRBJ1-2
d_call: TRBD1
clone_size: .

cdr3_nt: TGTGCCAGCAGCATAACACAGGGTAACTATGGCTACACCTTC
cdr3_aa: CASSITQGNYGYTF
v_call: TRBV7-2
j_call: TRBJ1-2
d_call: .
clone_size: .

cdr3_nt: TGCGCCAGCAGTTCCCCGGGACAGATTAGCAATCAGCCCCAGCATTTT
cdr3_aa: CASSSPGQISNQPQHF
v_call: TRBV23-1
j_call: TRBJ1-5
d_call: TRBD1
clone_size: .

cdr3_nt: TGTGCCAGCAGACCGATTACAGGGGGCGAGCAGTACTTC
cdr3_aa: CASRPITGGEQYF
v_call: TRBV12-3/TRBV12-4
j_call: TRBJ2-7
d_call: TRBD1
clone_size: .

cdr3_nt: TGTGCCAGCAGCTGGACCCCGGGAGGAATAAACCGGGGTGAAAAACTGTTTTTT
cdr3_aa: CASSWTPGGINRGEKLFF
v_call: TRBV5-5
j_call: TRBJ1-4
d_call: .
clone_size: .

cdr3_nt: TGTGCCACCAGCAGAGATTGGACAGCGAACACCGGGGAGCTGTTTTTT
cdr3_aa: CATSRDWTANTGELFF
v_call: TRBV15
j_call: TRBJ2-2
d_call: .
clone_size: .

cdr3_nt: TGTGCCAGCAGCCCCCATGAGGCCCAGAGCACTGAAGCTTTCTTT
cdr3_aa: CASSPHEAQSTEAFF
v_call: TRBV7-2
j_call: TRBJ1-1
d_call: .
clone_size: .

cdr3_nt: TGTGCCAGTAACCACGCAGGGATTGTGGGCAATCAGCCCCAGCATTTT
cdr3_aa: CASNHAGIVGNQPQHF
v_call: TRBV19
j_call: TRBJ1-5
d_call: .
clone_size: .

cdr3_nt: TGTGCCAGCACCCTAAGTAGCGGTGCCTATGGCTACACCTTC
cdr3_aa: CASTLSSGAYGYTF
v_call: TRBV28
j_call: TRBJ1-2
d_call: .
clone_size: .

cdr3_nt: TGTGCCAGCAGTTACTCGGGGGGGTCGAATGGCTACACCTTC
cdr3_aa: CASSYSGGSNGYTF
v_call: TRBV6-2/TRBV6-3
j_call: TRBJ1-2
d_call: .
clone_size: .

cdr3_nt: TGTGCCAGCAGCCCGTGGACAGGGAGCAAGACCCAGTACTTC
cdr3_aa: CASSPWTGSKTQYF
v_call: TRBV27
j_call: TRBJ2-5
d_call: TRBD1
clone_size: .

cdr3_nt: TGTGCCAGCAGGGGGACAGAGTCCTACGAGCAGTACTTC
cdr3_aa: CASRGTESYEQYF
v_call: TRBV28
j_call: TRBJ2-7
d_call: TRBD1
clone_size: .

cdr3_nt: TGTGCCAGCAGCCCAGGGGCTACCAATCAGCCCCAGCATTTT
cdr3_aa: CASSPGATNQPQHF
v_call: TRBV6-2/TRBV6-3
j_call: TRBJ1-5
d_call: .
clone_size: .

cdr3_nt: TGTGCCAGCAGCCAAGGGCACCCTCGGGACAGGATTTACTATGGCTACACCTTC
cdr3_aa: CASSQGHPRDRIYYGYTF
v_call: TRBV3-1/TRBV3-2
j_call: TRBJ1-2
d_call: TRBD1
clone_size: few

cdr3_nt: TGTGCCAGCACCCTAGGACAGGAGTATGGCTACACCTTC
cdr3_aa: CASTLGQEYGYTF
v_call: TRBV6-5
j_call: TRBJ1-2
d_call: TRBD1
clone_size: .

cdr3_nt: TGTGCCAGCAGCTTGGGACATAAGAGAAACACCATATATTTT
cdr3_aa: CASSLGHKRNTIYF
v_call: TRBV5-6
j_call: TRBJ1-3
d_call: .
clone_size: .

cdr3_nt: TGTGCCAGCAGCTTAGTTGGGAGCACCGGGGAGCTGTTTTTT
cdr3_aa: CASSLVGSTGELFF
v_call: TRBV7-2
j_call: TRBJ2-2
d_call: .
clone_size: .

cdr3_nt: TGCGCCAGCAGCGAATCAGGGTTGGTCACAGATACGCAGTATTTT
cdr3_aa: CASSESGLVTDTQYF
v_call: TRBV5-1
j_call: TRBJ2-3
d_call: .
clone_size: .

cdr3_nt: TGTGCCAGCAGCGACGACAGGGTGATAGGAAACACCATATATTTT
cdr3_aa: CASSDDRVIGNTIYF
v_call: TRBV11-2
j_call: TRBJ1-3
d_call: TRBD1
clone_size: .

cdr3_nt: TGTGCCAGCGCGACAGAGATTCTAGCCAAAAACATTCAGTACTTC
cdr3_aa: CASATEILAKNIQYF
v_call: TRBV2
j_call: TRBJ2-4
d_call: .
clone_size: .

cdr3_nt: TGTGCCAGCCGAACTAGATACGAGCAGTACTTC
cdr3_aa: CASRTRYEQYF
v_call: TRBV2
j_call: TRBJ2-7
d_call: .
clone_size: once

cdr3_nt: TGTGCCAGCAGCCAGGGAATTGGGCAGTTCTTC
cdr3_aa: CASSQGIGQFF
v_call: TRBV7-9
j_call: TRBJ2-1
d_call: .
clone_size: .

cdr3_nt: TGTGCCAGCAGAACAATCGGGGGGGAGGATTTT
cdr3_aa: CASRTIGGEDF
v_call: TRBV28
j_call: TRBJ1-5
d_call: .
clone_size: .

cdr3_nt: TGTGCCAGCAGTAACCGGAGGAACACTGAAGCTTTCTTT
cdr3_aa: CASSNRRNTEAFF
v_call: TRBV2
j_call: TRBJ1-1
d_call: .
clone_size: .

cdr3_nt: TGTGCCAGCAGCTTAGAGGACAGGTCCTACGAGCAGTACTTC
cdr3_aa: CASSLEDRSYEQYF
v_call: TRBV7-9
j_call: TRBJ2-7
d_call: TRBD1
clone_size: few

cdr3_nt: TGTGCTAGCTCCCCCCCGGCGCTAGCGGGCAATGAGCAGTTCTTC
cdr3_aa: CASSPPALAGNEQFF
v_call: TRBV12-5
j_call: TRBJ2-1
d_call: TRBD2
clone_size: .

cdr3_nt: TGTGCCAGCGAATCCAGGGGATGGGGCTACGAGCAGTACTTC
cdr3_aa: CASESRGWGYEQYF
v_call: TRBV25-1
j_call: TRBJ2-7
d_call: .
clone_size: .

cdr3_nt: TGTGCCAGCAGCCAAGTTAAGGGTAGCGGGTACCACTCCTACAATGAGCAGTTCTTC
cdr3_aa: CASSQVKGSGYHSYNEQFF
v_call: TRBV14
j_call: TRBJ2-1
d_call: TRBD2
clone_size: .

cdr3_nt: TGTGCCAGCAGCTTGGCCGGGGAGGTTAAGAATGAGCAGTTCTTC
cdr3_aa: CASSLAGEVKNEQFF
v_call: TRBV5-4
j_call: TRBJ2-1
d_call: .
clone_size: few

cdr3_nt: TGTGCCAGCAGAGAAAGGTCGTGGACAGGGGGCGGGGAGACCCAGTACTTC
cdr3_aa: CASRERSWTGGGETQYF
v_call: TRBV28
j_call: TRBJ2-5
d_call: TRBD1
clone_size: .

cdr3_nt: TGTGCCAGCAGCTCCCCCCCGGACAGGGGAATCTACGAGCAGTACTTC
cdr3_aa: CASSSPPDRGIYEQYF
v_call: TRBV7-2
j_call: TRBJ2-7
d_call: TRBD1
clone_size: once

cdr3_nt: TGCAGCGCGGGCAGCGGCTATGGCTACACCTTC
cdr3_aa: CSAGSGYGYTF
v_call: TRBV20-1
j_call: TRBJ1-2
d_call: .
clone_size: .

cdr3_nt: TGTGCCAGCAGCGCGGGTCAGACAACTAATGAAAAACTGTTTTTT
cdr3_aa: CASSAGQTTNEKLFF
v_call: TRBV9
j_call: TRBJ1-4
d_call: .
clone_size: once

cdr3_nt: TGTGCCAGCTCCCCGGTTATATATAATTCACCCCTCCACTTT
cdr3_aa: CASSPVIYNSPLHF
v_call: TRBV27
j_call: TRBJ1-6
d_call: .
clone_size: .

cdr3_nt: TGTGCCAGCAGCTCAACTGGAAACACCATATATTTT
cdr3_aa: CASSSTGNTIYF
v_call: TRBV11-1
j_call: TRBJ1-3
d_call: .
clone_size: .

cdr3_nt: TGTGCCAGTAGTACCCACCGACAGGGGCGGCCTTCTAACTATGGCTACACCTTC
cdr3_aa: CASSTHRQGRPSNYGYTF
v_call: TRBV19
j_call: TRBJ1-2
d_call: TRBD1
clone_size: .

cdr3_nt: TGTGCCAGCAGTTCCCTGGACAGGGGGAGTTCCTACGAGCAGTACTTC
cdr3_aa: CASSSLDRGSSYEQYF
v_call: TRBV6-6
j_call: TRBJ2-7
d_call: TRBD1
clone_size: .

cdr3_nt: TGTGCCAGCAGCTCCACCGGACAGGTTGGCTACACCTTC
cdr3_aa: CASSSTGQVGYTF
v_call: TRBV7-9
j_call: TRBJ1-2
d_call: TRBD1
clone_size: once

cdr3_nt: TGTGCCAGCTCACCGCCCCCTGGGAAGGGGCGTGCGGGCTACACCTTC
cdr3_aa: CASSPPPGKGRAGYTF
v_call: TRBV18
j_call: TRBJ1-2
d_call: .
clone_size: .

cdr3_nt: TGTGCCATCAGTGAGCCCACCGGGGCAGGGGGCTTCTATGGCTACACCTTC
cdr3_aa: CAISEPTGAGGFYGYTF
v_call: TRBV10-3
j_call: TRBJ1-2
d_call: TRBD1
clone_size: .

cdr3_nt: TGTGCCAGCAGCCTACTACAGGGTCAGGATCAGCCCCAGCATTTT
cdr3_aa: CASSLLQGQDQPQHF
v_call: TRBV7-7
j_call: TRBJ1-5
d_call: .
clone_size: .

cdr3_nt: TGTGCCAGCAGCTTAGTCGGGAACACCATATATTTT
cdr3_aa: CASSLVGNTIYF
v_call: TRBV7-8
j_call: TRBJ1-3
d_call: .
clone_size: .

cdr3_nt: TGTGCCAGCAGGTCCGGGACAGGGAATTCACCCCTCCACTTT
cdr3_aa: CASRSGTGNSPLHF
v_call: TRBV6-5
j_call: TRBJ1-6
d_call: TRBD1
clone_size: .

cdr3_nt: TGTGCCAGCAGCTTAGTATCCCCTACAGGGGGTGAAAAACTGTTTTTT
cdr3_aa: CASSLVSPTGGEKLFF
v_call: TRBV7-9
j_call: TRBJ1-4
d_call: TRBD1
clone_size: .

cdr3_nt: TGTGCCAGCAGCACCGGACTAGCGGCCTACAATGAGCAGTTCTTC
cdr3_aa: CASSTGLAAYNEQFF
v_call: TRBV7-3
j_call: TRBJ2-1
d_call: TRBD2
clone_size: .

cdr3_nt: TGTGCCAGCAGCCAAGCTGGACAGGGAATAGATACGCAGTATTTT
cdr3_aa: CASSQAGQGIDTQYF
v_call: TRBV7-6
j_call: TRBJ2-3
d_call: TRBD1
clone_size: .

cdr3_nt: TGTGCCAGCAGCGGAATTCTGGACAGACAAGAGACCCAGTACTTC
cdr3_aa: CASSGILDRQETQYF
v_call: TRBV28
j_call: TRBJ2-5
d_call: .
clone_size: .

cdr3_nt: TGTGCTAGTGGTCCTGGACAGGGGATGAACACTGAAGCTTTCTTT
cdr3_aa: CASGPGQGMNTEAFF
v_call: TRBV12-5
j_call: TRBJ1-1
d_call: TRBD1
clone_size: .

cdr3_nt: TGTGCCAGCAGTTTAAAATCTAGTAACTATGAGCAGTTCTTC
cdr3_aa: CASSLKSSNYEQFF
v_call: TRBV27
j_call: TRBJ2-1
d_call: .
clone_size: few

cdr3_nt: TGTGCCAGCAGTTTCGACAGGGCCGCTCTAAACGGCTACACCTTC
cdr3_aa: CASSFDRAALNGYTF
v_call: TRBV6-5
j_call: TRBJ1-2
d_call: TRBD1
clone_size: .

cdr3_nt: TGTGCCAGCACCGATCTCAAAGGGGGCAGGGGTAGCTACACCTTC
cdr3_aa: CASTDLKGGRGSYTF
v_call: TRBV6-5
j_call: TRBJ1-2
d_call: TRBD1
clone_size: .